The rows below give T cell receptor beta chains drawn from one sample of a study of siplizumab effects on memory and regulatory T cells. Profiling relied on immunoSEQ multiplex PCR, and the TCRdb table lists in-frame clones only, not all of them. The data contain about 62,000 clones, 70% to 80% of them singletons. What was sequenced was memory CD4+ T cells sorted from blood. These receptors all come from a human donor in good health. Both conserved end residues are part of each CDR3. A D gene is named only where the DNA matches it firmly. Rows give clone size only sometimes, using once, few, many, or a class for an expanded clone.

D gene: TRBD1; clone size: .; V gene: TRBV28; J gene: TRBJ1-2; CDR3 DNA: TGTGCCAGCAGTTCTGGACAGGGGTTGGGAGGGGACTATGGCTACACCTTC; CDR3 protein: CASSSGQGLGGDYGYTF
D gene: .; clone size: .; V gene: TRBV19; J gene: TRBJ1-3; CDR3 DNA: TGTGCCAGTAGTATGGGACGGAACGAAAACACCATATATTTT; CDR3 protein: CASSMGRNENTIYF
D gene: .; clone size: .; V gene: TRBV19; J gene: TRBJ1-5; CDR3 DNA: TGTGCCAGTAGCAACAAGGGGCGTATTCAAAGCAATCAGCCCCAGCATTTT; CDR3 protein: CASSNKGRIQSNQPQHF
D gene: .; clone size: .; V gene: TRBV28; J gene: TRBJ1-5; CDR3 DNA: TGTGCCAGCAGTTCAATTCAAAAGTGGGGCAATCAGCCCCAGCATTTT; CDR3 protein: CASSSIQKWGNQPQHF
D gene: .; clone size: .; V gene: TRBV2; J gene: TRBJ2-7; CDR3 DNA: TGTGCCAGCAGTGAGTTAGGGGGGCCCTACGAGCAGTACTTC; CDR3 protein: CASSELGGPYEQYF
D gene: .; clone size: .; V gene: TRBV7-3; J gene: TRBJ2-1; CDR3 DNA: TGTGCCAGCAGCTCAGAGGGGGACGAGCAGTTCTTC; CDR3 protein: CASSSEGDEQFF
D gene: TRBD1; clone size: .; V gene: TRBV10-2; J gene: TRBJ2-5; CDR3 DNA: TGCGCCAGCAGCGTCTCGGGACAGCAAGAGACCCAGTACTTC; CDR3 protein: CASSVSGQQETQYF
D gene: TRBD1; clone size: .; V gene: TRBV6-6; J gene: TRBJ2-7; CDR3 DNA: TGTGCCAGCAGTTCCACGGACAGGGATCCCGCCGAGCAGTACTTC; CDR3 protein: CASSSTDRDPAEQYF
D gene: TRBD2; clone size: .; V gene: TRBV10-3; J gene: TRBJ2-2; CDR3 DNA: TGTGCCATCAGTGACCCCAGAAGCGGGGGATTGACCGGGGAGCTGTTTTTT; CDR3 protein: CAISDPRSGGLTGELFF
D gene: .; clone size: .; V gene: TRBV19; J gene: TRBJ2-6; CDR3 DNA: TGTGCCAGTAAACTCGGAGGTGGGGCCAACGTCCTGACTTTC; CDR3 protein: CASKLGGGANVLTF
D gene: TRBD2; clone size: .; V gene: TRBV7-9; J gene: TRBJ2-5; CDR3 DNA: TGTGCCAGCAGCTTAGCCTCTCGGGGGGGGACCCAGTACTTC; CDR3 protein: CASSLASRGGTQYF
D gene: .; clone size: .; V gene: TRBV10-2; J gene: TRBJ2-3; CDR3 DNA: TGCGCCAGCAGTACTAGTCGAAGCACAGATACGCAGTATTTT; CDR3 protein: CASSTSRSTDTQYF
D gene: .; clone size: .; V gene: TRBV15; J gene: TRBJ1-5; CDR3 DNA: TGTGCCACCAAAGGAGGGCACGGCAATCAGCCCCAGCATTTT; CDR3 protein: CATKGGHGNQPQHF
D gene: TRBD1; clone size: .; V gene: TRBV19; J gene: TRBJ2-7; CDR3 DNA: TGTGCCAGTAGCGACAGGGACTACGAGCAGTACTTC; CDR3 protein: CASSDRDYEQYF
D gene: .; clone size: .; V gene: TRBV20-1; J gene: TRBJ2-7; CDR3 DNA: TGCAGTGCTAGAGTCGAGTACGAGCAGTACTTC; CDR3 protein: CSARVEYEQYF
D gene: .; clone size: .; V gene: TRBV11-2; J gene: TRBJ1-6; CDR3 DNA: TGTGCCAGCAGCTTAGATCCGGGGAGTGGGTCACCCCTCCACTTT; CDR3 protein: CASSLDPGSGSPLHF
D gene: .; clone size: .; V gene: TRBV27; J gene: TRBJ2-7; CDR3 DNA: TGTGCCAGCAGTAACTTACAGGTGGGCGAGCAGTACTTC; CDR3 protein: CASSNLQVGEQYF
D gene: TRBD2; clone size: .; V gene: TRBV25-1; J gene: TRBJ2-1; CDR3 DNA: TGTGCCAGCAGTGAACCCCGGGGGGGGTACAATGAGCAGTTCTTC; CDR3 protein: CASSEPRGGYNEQFF
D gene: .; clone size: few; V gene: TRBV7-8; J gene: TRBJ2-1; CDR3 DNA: TGTGCCAGCAGCTTACAAGGGGGGTCGGAGTTCTTC; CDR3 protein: CASSLQGGSEFF
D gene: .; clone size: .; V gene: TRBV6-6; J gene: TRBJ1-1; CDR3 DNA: TGTGCCAGCAGTGAGGCGAGGGTAGGGACTGAAGCTTTCTTT; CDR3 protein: CASSEARVGTEAFF
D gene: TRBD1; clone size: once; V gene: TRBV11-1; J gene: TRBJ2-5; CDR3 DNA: TGTGCCAGCAGCTTAGGCGACAGGGGACCCGAAGAGACCCAGTACTTC; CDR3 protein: CASSLGDRGPEETQYF
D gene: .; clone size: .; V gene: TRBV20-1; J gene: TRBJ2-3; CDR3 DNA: TGCAGTGCTGAGTTTACAGATACGCAGTATTTT; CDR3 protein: CSAEFTDTQYF
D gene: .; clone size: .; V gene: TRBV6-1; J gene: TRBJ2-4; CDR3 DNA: TGTGCCAGCAGCGAAGGAGGGAGTTTAGCCAAAAACATTCAGTACTTC; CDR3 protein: CASSEGGSLAKNIQYF
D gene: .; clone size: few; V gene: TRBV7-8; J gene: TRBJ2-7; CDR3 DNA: TGTGCCAGCAGCTTAACCCCGGCCAACCTTGCCTACGAGCAGTACTTC; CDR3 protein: CASSLTPANLAYEQYF
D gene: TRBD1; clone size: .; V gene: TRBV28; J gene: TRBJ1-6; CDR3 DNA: TGTGCCAGCGGGACAGAATATAATTCACCCCTCCACTTT; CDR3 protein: CASGTEYNSPLHF
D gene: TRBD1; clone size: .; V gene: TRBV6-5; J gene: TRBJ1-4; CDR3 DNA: TGTGCCAGCAGATCCGGGACAGGGGTGGAGAAACTGTTTTTT; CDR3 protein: CASRSGTGVEKLFF
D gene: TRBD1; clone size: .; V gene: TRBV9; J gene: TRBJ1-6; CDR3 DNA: TGTGCCAGCAGCGAGCAGGGGGTATCCTATAATTCACCCCTCCACTTT; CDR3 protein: CASSEQGVSYNSPLHF
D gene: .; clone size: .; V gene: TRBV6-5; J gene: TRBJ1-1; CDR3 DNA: TGTGCCAGCAGTTCTCACGGGACACCAGGCACTGAAGCTTTCTTT; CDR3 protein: CASSSHGTPGTEAFF
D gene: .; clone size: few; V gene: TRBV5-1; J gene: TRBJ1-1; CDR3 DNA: TGCGCCAGCAGCCACGGCGGGTCAACTGAAGCTTTCTTT; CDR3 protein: CASSHGGSTEAFF
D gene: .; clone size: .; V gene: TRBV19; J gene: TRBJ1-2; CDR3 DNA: TGTGCCAGTAGGATGGACGAGGGGAGGGATTATGGCTACACCTTC; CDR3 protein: CASRMDEGRDYGYTF
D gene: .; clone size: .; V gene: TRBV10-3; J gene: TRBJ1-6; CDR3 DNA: TGTGCCATCAGTGCGAGCTCCTATAATTCACCCCTCCACTTT; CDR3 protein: CAISASSYNSPLHF
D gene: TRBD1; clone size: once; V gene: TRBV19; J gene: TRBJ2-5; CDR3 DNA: TGTGCCAGTAGAGGGACAGGGGAAAAAGAGACCCAGTACTTC; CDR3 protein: CASRGTGEKETQYF
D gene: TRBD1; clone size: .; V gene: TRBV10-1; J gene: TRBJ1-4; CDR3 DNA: TGCGCCAGCAGCCCAGACCTCGGGACAGCTAATGAAAAACTGTTTTTT; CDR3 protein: CASSPDLGTANEKLFF
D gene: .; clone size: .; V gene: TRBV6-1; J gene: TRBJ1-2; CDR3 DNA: TGTGCCAGCAGTGAAGGGACCTCCACCTTTGTTTTCGGCGGGTCCTACACCTTC; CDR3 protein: CASSEGTSTFVFGGSYTF
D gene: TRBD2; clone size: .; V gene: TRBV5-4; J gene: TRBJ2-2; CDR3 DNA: TGTGCCAGCAGCTTGGCCGAGCGGGGGGGTACCGGGGAGCTGTTTTTT; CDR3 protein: CASSLAERGGTGELFF
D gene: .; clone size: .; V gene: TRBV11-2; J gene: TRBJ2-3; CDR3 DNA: TGTGCCAGCAGCGCTCAGGGTTTTTCTAGCACAGATACGCAGTATTTT; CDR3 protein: CASSAQGFSSTDTQYF
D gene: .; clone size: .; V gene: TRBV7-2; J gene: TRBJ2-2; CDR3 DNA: TGTGCCAGCAGGCTGAATCCAGCGAACACCGGGGAGCTGTTTTTT; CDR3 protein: CASRLNPANTGELFF
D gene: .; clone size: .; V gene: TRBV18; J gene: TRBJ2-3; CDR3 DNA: TGTGCCAGCTCGCTACAGGGTAGTAAAGATACGCAGTATTTT; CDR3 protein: CASSLQGSKDTQYF
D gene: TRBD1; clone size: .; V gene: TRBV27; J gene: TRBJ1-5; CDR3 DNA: TGTGCCAGCAGTGCGACACAGGGGTTTCGCAATCAGCCCCAGCATTTT; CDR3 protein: CASSATQGFRNQPQHF
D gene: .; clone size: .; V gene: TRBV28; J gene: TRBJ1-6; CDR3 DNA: TGTGCCAGCAGTTTCAGTCCTCAGAATTCACCCCTCCACTTT; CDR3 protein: CASSFSPQNSPLHF
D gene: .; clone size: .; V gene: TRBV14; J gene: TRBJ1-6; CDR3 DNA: TGTGCCAGCAGCCAAGTCCCCCATTCACCCCTCCACTTT; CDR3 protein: CASSQVPHSPLHF
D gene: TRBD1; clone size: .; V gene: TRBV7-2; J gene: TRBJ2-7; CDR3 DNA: TGTGCCAGCAGCTCACATCCGGGACAGGGGATCGAGCAGTACTTC; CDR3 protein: CASSSHPGQGIEQYF
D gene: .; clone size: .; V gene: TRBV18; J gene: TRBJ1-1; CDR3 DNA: TGTGCCAGCTCGGAAAGAACCACTGAAGCTTTCTTT; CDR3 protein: CASSERTTEAFF
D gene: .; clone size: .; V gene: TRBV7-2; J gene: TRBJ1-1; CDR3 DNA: TGTGCCAGCAGCTTTCAGGAGGGGACTTCCGAAGCTTTCTTT; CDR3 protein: CASSFQEGTSEAFF